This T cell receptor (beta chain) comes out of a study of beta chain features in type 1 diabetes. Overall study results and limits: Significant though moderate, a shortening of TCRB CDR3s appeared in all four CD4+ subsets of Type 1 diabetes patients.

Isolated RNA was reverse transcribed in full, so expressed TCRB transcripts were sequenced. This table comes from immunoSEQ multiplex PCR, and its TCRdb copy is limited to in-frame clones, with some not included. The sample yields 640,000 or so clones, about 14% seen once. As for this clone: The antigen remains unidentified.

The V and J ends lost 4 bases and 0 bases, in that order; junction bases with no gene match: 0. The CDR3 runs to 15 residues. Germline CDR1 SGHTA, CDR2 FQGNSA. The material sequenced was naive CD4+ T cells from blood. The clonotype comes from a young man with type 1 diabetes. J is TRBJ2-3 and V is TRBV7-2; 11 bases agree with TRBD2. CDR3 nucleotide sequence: TGTGCCAGCAGCTGGACTAGCGGGAGCACAGATACGCAGTATTTT. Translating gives CASSWTSGSTDTQYF.